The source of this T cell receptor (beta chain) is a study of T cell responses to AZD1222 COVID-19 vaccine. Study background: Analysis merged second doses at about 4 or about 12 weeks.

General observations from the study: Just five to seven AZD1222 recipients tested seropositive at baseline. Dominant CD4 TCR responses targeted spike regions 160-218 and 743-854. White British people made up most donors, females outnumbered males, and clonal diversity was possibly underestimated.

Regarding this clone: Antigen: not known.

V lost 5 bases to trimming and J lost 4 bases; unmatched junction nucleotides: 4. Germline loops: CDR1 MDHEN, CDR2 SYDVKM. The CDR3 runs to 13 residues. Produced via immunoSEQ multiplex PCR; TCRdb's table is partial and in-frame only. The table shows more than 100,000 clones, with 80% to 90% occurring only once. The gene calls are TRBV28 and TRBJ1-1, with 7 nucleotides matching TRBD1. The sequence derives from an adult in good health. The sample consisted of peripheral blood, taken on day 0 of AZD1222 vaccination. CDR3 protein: CASSPAGGTEAFF. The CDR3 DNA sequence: TGTGCCAGCAGTCCGGCAGGGGGCACTGAAGCTTTCTTT.